The clone carrying this TCR beta chain was observed many times. What it binds is not known. The CDR3 spans 15 residues. V gave up 3 bases and J gave up 5 bases; unmatched junction bases: 9. Germline V gives CDR1 MNHEY, CDR2 SMNVEV (reference sequence). This sample is part of a study of T cells in Graves' hyperthyroidism and ophthalmopathy. Study-level information: Any treatment followed the collection of peripheral blood at initial diagnosis.

Amplification of TCR beta CDR3 regions used RNA as the template. First-round RT-PCR targeting the TCR CDR3 was performed with the HTBI primer set. MiXCR was run by TCRdb on the multiplex PCR reads, yielding one entry per CDR3 protein. The data hold fewer than 450,000 distinct CDR3 sequences, with over 11% observed a single time. Uncontrolled infection, other autoimmune disease, pregnancy or lactation barred patients from enrollment. Study-wide results and caveats: In the blood, most expanded thyroid clonotypes above 0.001 appeared as well.

Material: blood. The chain uses TRBV27 and TRBJ2-5; 7 nucleotides match TRBD1. This sequence was found in a man in his fifties with Graves' ophthalmopathy. CDR3 residues: CASSFRGPIWETQYF. The CDR3 DNA is TGTGCCAGCAGTTTTAGGGGGCCAATTTGGGAGACCCAGTACTTC.